The 20 T cell receptor beta chains reported below all come from one sample, sequenced in a study of regulatory T cells in long-lasting Graves disease. With iRepertoire HTBI primers and Arm-PCR of CDR3 regions, TCR beta libraries were built. TCRdb analysed the multiplex PCR reads with MiXCR anew, one entry per CDR3 protein. The sample shows roughly 610,000 distinct CDR3 sequences, roughly a sixth of them seen only once. The time point here: newly diagnosed GD, antithyroid drugs for less than 3 months. Extracted PBMC RNA gave rise to the TCR library. The data were also submitted as part of a second study, on T cells in Graves' hyperthyroidism and ophthalmopathy.

The sequencing here drew on peripheral blood mononuclear cells (PBMCs), taken at new diagnosis, from a patient treated with antithyroid drugs. These receptors were collected from a man aged 18 to 29 with Graves disease.

This clonotype appeared many times. The chain combines TRBV5-1 with TRBJ1-1; 9 nucleotides agree with TRBD1. The CDR3 loop spans 17 amino acids. The germline V gene encodes CDR1 SGHRS and CDR2 YFSETQ. Trimming took 4 bases from V and 0 from J; bases not matched to a gene: 10. CDR3: CASSLIPGQGMNTEAFF. For the CDR3, the DNA is TGCGCCAGCAGCCTCATCCCCGGACAGGGGATGAACACTGAAGCTTTCTTT.

The chain links TRBV5-7 to TRBJ2-1, with TRBD2 matching 8 bases. TRBV5-7 is an open reading frame, and its role is uncertain. J lost 6 bases, V lost 2 bases, and 16 bases had no gene match. CDR3 length: 18 residues. DNA of the CDR3: TGTGCCAGCAGCTTAGCGGGGGCGCCCAGCGGGAGTATCAATGAGCAGTTCTTC. Its protein is CASSLAGAPSGSINEQFF.

This chain uses TRBV7-2 with TRBJ2-1, with TRBD2 matching over 10 bases. The CDR3 has 16 residues. With V trimmed by 0 bases and J by 9 bases, 8 bases remained unmatched. Germline V gives CDR1 SGHTA, CDR2 FQGNSA. CDR3 nucleotides: TGTGCCAGCAGCTTAGCCAGCGGGAGGGGATCCCTTGAGCAGTTCTTC. Translated: CASSLASGRGSLEQFF.

This clonotype was recorded at least ten times. The V gene is TRBV7-3, the J gene TRBJ2-3; 12 bases align to TRBD2. Germline CDR1 SGHTA, CDR2 FQGTGA. The CDR3 is made up of 15 amino acids. With 5 bases clipped from V and 5 bases from J, the junction kept 5 bases outside the gene matches. In DNA form, the CDR3 reads TGTGCCAGCAGCATGACTAGCGGGGGCGGAGATACGCAGTATTTT. This translates into CASSMTSGGGDTQYF. Together with reference TRBV7-3 and TRBJ2-3, the CDR3 gives the full variable domain: GAGVSQTPSNKVTEKGKYVELRCDPISGHTALYWYRQSLGQGPEFLIYFQGTGAADDSGLPNDRFFAVRPEGSVSTLKIQRTERGDSAVYLCASSMTSGGGDTQYFGPGTRLTVL.

This clonotype was seen repeatedly, ten times or more. V usage is TRBV3-1 and J usage is TRBJ1-1; D gene ambiguous. Trimming took 0 bases from V and 4 from J, leaving 3 bases between them. Germline V lookup: CDR1 LGHDT, CDR2 YNNKEL (reference sequence). This CDR3 comprises 12 residues. The CDR3 DNA reads TGTGCCAGCAGCCAAGAGGGCACTGAAGCTTTCTTT. Its translation: CASSQEGTEAFF.

This chain joins TRBV2 and TRBJ2-3; 9 bases align to TRBD2. This CDR3 has 17 amino acids. Trimming took 5 bases from V and 1 from J; bases not matched to a gene: 10. CDR1 is SNHLY, CDR2 FYNNEI, per germline. CDR3 in amino acids: CASSRRRLAEGTDTQYF. The CDR3 DNA reads as TGTGCCAGCAGTCGTCGGAGACTAGCGGAGGGCACAGATACGCAGTATTTT.

There are many counts of this clonotype. This chain connects TRBV19 to TRBJ2-1; 13 bases match TRBD2. This CDR3 is built from 15 residues. J gave up 7 bases and V 5 bases, and 5 bases lay outside the gene matches. CDR1 is LNHDA, CDR2 SQIVND, per germline (reference sequence). Written as DNA, the CDR3 is TGTGCCAGTAGTGTGACTAGCGGGAGGCTAAATGAGCAGTTCTTC. Protein product: CASSVTSGRLNEQFF.

The sample holds many counts of this clonotype. The V gene is TRBV12-3 or TRBV12-4, the J gene TRBJ2-5; D is perhaps TRBD2 (5 bases). V was trimmed by 3 bases and J by 3 bases, leaving 11 bases between them. This CDR3 is built from 14 residues. Here the CDR3 DNA reads TGTGCCAGCAGTTTTCGGGGATTAGAAGAGACCCAGTACTTC. Translating gives CASSFRGLEETQYF.

The chain joins TRBV20-1 to TRBJ2-2; either TRBD1 or TRBD2 may fit D (5 bases each). Germline values: CDR1 DFQATT, CDR2 SNEGSKA (reference sequence). The length of the CDR3 is 14 residues. V was trimmed by 1 base and J by 5 bases, leaving 11 bases between them. The CDR3 region is CSARGGRETGELFF. CDR3 in DNA: TGCAGTGCTAGAGGGGGGAGAGAGACCGGGGAGCTGTTTTTT.

This sequence joins TRBV6-2 or TRBV6-3 and TRBJ2-3; D unclear. The germline gives CDR1 MNHEY, CDR2 SVGEGT. Trimming pared 5 bases from V and 2 bases from J, leaving 14 bases between. The CDR3 runs 15 residues. CDR3: CASSVFVVSTDTQYF. As DNA, the CDR3 is TGTGCCAGCAGTGTTTTTGTCGTCTCCACAGATACGCAGTATTTT.

This clonotype was seen repeatedly, ten times or more. The V and J genes are TRBV3-1 and TRBJ1-1; D may be TRBD1 (5 bases). V was clipped by 1 base and J by 6 bases, with 12 bases between them. CDR3 size: 14 residues. Germline V gene lookup returns CDR1 LGHDT and CDR2 YNNKEL (reference sequence). The CDR3 DNA reads as TGTGCCAGCAGCCAAGGCGGCCTGGGGGCTGAAGCTTTCTTT. This gives the protein CASSQGGLGAEAFF.

The chain recombines TRBV6-1 with TRBJ2-4; 10 bases fit TRBD1. This CDR3 spans 16 amino acids. The V gene end was trimmed by 2 bases and the J gene end by 7 bases; junction bases not matched to a gene: 8. Germline V gives CDR1 MNHNS, CDR2 SASEGT. The CDR3 sequence is CASSELPGQGENIQYF. The DNA of the CDR3 is TGTGCCAGCAGTGAACTTCCCGGACAGGGGGAGAACATTCAGTACTTC.

This chain connects TRBV6-5 to TRBJ2-1; 13 nucleotides align to TRBD2. The germline gives CDR1 MNHEY, CDR2 SVGAGI. The V segment lost 2 bases and the J segment 0 bases; nucleotides outside the gene matches: 4. The CDR3 is made up of 18 amino acids. This chain's CDR3 is CASSYPRTSGSSYNEQFF. CDR3 sequence (DNA): TGTGCCAGCAGTTACCCGCGGACTAGCGGGAGCTCCTACAATGAGCAGTTCTTC.

Note on this clonotype: The junction does not match germline at one end; this may be a read error. V and J are TRBV6-5 and TRBJ1-1; D call uncertain. The CDR3 extends over 12 amino acids. Looked up from germline, CDR1 is MNHEY and CDR2 is SVGAGI. DNA for the CDR3: TGTGCCAGCAGTTCCGGTGGTCATGAAGCTTTGTTT. Residues: CASSSGGHEALF.

The J gene is TRBJ1-1, the V gene TRBV27; TRBD1 matches 8 bases. Trimming cost V 1 base and J 4 bases; bases outside gene matches: 11. This CDR3 region has 17 residues. Germline V gene data show CDR1 as MNHEY and CDR2 as SMNVEV (reference sequence). The CDR3 DNA sequence: TGTGCCAGCAGTTTATTCGGGAGCAGGGGGCAAGTCACTGAAGCTTTCTTT. Protein product: CASSLFGSRGQVTEAFF.

The sample holds many counts of this clonotype. The chain carries TRBV30 and TRBJ2-7; D unresolved. The CDR3 extends over 15 amino acids. Germline-derived CDR1 and CDR2 are GTSNPN and SVGIG (reference sequence). V was pared by 2 bases and J by 1 base, with 15 bases between. CDR3 DNA: TGTGCCTGGAGTATAAGGGCAGCTTCATCCTACGAGCAGTACTTC. Translation: CAWSIRAASSYEQYF.

The genes are TRBV20-1 and TRBJ2-7, with D possibly matching TRBD2 (6 bases). Trimming took 6 bases from V and 5 from J, leaving 14 bases between them. This CDR3 has 12 amino acids. Germline V gives CDR1 DFQATT, CDR2 SNEGSKA (reference sequence). The CDR3 bases are TGCAGTGCCCCCCGGGAGATCAACGAGCAGTACTTC. Encoded protein: CSAPREINEQYF.

The chain combines TRBV19 with TRBJ2-3; the match to TRBD2 covers 7 bases. The CDR3 length is 18 residues. Unmatched junction bases numbered 15, after V lost 3 bases and J lost 3 bases. Germline V lookup: CDR1 LNHDA, CDR2 SQIVND (reference sequence). The CDR3 sequence is CASSIGLLAGVGTDTQYF. In DNA form, the CDR3 reads TGTGCCAGTAGTATTGGGTTATTGGCGGGAGTCGGTACAGATACGCAGTATTTT.

The CDR3 loop is CASSLMRAGELFF. The DNA for the CDR3 is TGTGCCAGCAGCTTAATGAGGGCCGGGGAGCTGTTTTTT. The chain links TRBV7-3 to TRBJ2-2; weak D call: TRBD2 (5 bases). The V end lost 1 base, the J end lost 6 bases, and 6 bases lay between the germline ends. The CDR3 consists of 13 residues. In germline, CDR1 is SGHTA, CDR2 FQGTGA. Full variable domain (remainder filled in from reference TRBV7-3 and TRBJ2-2): GAGVSQTPSNKVTEKGKYVELRCDPISGHTALYWYRQSLGQGPEFLIYFQGTGAADDSGLPNDRFFAVRPEGSVSTLKIQRTERGDSAVYLCASSLMRAGELFFGEGSRLTVL.

In its sample, this clonotype was seen many times. The chain carries TRBV30 and TRBJ1-2; no clear D gene. CDR3 length: 13 amino acids. Germline V gene data show CDR1 as GTSNPN and CDR2 as SVGIG (reference sequence). Trimming stripped 6 bases from V and 8 bases from J, with 19 bases between. This CDR3 reads CACSSGWRGGYTF. DNA of the CDR3: TGTGCCTGTTCCTCGGGGTGGAGAGGAGGCTACACCTTC.